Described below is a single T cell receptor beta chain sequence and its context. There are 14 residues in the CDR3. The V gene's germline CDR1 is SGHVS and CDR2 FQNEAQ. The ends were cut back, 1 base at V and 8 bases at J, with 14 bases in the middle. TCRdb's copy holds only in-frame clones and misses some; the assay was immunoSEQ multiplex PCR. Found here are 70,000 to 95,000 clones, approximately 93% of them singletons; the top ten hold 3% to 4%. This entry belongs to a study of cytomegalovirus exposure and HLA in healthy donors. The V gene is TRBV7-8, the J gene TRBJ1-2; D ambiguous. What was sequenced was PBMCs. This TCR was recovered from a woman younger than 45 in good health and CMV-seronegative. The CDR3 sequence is CASSLDTVLRGYTF. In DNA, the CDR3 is TGTGCCAGCAGCTTAGACACGGTACTAAGAGGCTACACCTTC.